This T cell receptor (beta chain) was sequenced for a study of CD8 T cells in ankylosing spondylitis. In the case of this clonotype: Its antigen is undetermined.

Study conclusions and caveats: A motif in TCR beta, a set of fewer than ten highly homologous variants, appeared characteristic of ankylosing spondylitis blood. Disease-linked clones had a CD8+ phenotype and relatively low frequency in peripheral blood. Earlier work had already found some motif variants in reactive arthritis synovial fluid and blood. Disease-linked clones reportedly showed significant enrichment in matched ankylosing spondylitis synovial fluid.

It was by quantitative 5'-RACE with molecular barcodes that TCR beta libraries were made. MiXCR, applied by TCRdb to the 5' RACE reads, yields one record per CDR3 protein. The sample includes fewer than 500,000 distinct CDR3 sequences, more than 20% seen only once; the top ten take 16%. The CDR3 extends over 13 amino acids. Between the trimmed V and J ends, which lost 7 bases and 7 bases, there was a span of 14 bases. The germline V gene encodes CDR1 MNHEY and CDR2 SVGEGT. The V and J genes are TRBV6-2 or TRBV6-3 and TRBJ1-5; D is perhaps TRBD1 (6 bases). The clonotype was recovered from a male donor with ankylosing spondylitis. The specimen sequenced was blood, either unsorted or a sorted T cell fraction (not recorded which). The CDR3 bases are TGTGCCAGCACCGACGGGGGGCACCAGCCCCAGCATTTT. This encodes CASTDGGHQPQHF.